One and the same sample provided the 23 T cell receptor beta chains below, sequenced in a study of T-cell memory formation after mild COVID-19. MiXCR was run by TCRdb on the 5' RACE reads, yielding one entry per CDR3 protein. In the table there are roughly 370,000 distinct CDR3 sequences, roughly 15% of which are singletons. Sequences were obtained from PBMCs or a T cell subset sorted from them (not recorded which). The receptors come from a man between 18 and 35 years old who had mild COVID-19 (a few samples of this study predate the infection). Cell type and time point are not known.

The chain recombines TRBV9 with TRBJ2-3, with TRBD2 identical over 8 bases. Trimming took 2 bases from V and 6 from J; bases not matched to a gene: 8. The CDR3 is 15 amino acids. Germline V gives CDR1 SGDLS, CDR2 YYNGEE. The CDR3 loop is CASSVAGTRMDTQYF. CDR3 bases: TGTGCCAGCAGCGTCGCCGGGACTAGAATGGATACGCAGTATTTT.

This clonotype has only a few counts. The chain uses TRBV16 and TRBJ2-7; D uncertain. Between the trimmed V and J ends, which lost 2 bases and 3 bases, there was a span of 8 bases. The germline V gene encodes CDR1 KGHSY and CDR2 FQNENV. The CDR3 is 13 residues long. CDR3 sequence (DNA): TGTGCCAGCAGCCAAAAAAGGATCTACGAGCAGTACGTC. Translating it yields CASSQKRIYEQYV.

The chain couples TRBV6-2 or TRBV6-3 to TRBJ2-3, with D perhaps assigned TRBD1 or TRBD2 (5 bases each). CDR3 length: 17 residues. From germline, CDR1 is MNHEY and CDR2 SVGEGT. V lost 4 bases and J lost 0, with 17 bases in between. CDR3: CASSSPGTTISTDTQYF. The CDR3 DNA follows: TGTGCCAGCAGTTCCCCCGGGACCACGATTAGCACAGATACGCAGTATTTT.

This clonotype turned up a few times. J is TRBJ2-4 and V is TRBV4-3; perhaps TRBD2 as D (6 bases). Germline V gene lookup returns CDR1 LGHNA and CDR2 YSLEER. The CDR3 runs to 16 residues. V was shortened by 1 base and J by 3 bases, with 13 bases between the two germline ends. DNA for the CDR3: TGCGCCAGCAGCCAAGCTAGCGAACCGAACAAAAACATTCAGTACTTC. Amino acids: CASSQASEPNKNIQYF.

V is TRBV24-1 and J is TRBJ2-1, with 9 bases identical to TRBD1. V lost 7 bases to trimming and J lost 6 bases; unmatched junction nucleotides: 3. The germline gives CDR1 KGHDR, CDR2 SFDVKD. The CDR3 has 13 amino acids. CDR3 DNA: TGTGCCACCAGACAGGGGGCCATCAATGAGCAGTTCTTC. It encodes CATRQGAINEQFF.

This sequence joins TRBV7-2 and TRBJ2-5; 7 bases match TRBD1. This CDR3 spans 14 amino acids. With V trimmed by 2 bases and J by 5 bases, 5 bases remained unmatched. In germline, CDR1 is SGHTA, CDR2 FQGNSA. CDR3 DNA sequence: TGTGCCAGCAGCTTACAGACAGGGATGGAGACCCAGTACTTC. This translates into CASSLQTGMETQYF.

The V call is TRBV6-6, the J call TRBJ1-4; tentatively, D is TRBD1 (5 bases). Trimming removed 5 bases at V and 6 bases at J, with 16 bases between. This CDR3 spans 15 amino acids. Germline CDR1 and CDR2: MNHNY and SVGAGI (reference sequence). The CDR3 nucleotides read TGTGCCAGCAGTACCCCGTGGAGGGACGATGAAAAACTGTTTTTT. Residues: CASSTPWRDDEKLFF.

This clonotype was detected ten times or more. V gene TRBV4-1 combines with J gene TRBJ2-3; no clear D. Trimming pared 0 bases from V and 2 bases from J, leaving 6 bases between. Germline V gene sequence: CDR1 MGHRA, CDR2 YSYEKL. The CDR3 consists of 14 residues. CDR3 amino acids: CASSQDGYTDTQYF. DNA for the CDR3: TGCGCCAGCAGCCAAGATGGCTACACAGATACGCAGTATTTT.

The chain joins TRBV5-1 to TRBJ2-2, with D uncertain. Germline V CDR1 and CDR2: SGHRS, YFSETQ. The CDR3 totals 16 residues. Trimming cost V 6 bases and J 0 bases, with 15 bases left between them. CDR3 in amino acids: CASTEWAFANTGELFF. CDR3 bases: TGCGCCAGCACCGAGTGGGCGTTCGCGAACACCGGGGAGCTGTTTTTT.

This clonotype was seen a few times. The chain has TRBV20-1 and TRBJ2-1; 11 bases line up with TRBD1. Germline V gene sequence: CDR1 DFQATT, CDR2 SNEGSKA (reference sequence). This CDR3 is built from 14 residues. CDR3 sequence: CRAGQGADSNEQFF. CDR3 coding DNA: TGCAGAGCTGGACAGGGGGCGGATTCCAATGAGCAGTTCTTC.

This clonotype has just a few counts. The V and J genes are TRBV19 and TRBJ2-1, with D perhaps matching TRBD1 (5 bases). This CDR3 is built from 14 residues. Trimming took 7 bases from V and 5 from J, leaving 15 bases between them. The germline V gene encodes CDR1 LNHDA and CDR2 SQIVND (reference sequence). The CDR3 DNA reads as TGTGCCAGTACGGCAGCCAGGGCCAACAATGAGCAGTTCTTC. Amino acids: CASTAARANNEQFF.

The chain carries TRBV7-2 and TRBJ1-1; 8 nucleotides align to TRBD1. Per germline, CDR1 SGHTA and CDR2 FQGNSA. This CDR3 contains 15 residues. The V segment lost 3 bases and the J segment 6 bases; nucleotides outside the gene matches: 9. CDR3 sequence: CASSFSTGGYAEAFF. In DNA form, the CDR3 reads TGTGCCAGCAGCTTCTCTACAGGGGGATACGCTGAAGCTTTCTTT.

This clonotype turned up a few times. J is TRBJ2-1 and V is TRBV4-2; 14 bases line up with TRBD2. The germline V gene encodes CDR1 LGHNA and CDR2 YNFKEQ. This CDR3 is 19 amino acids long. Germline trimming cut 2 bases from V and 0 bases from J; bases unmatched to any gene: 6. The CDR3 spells CASSQPGLAGERSYNEQFF. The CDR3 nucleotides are TGTGCCAGCAGCCAACCGGGACTAGCGGGGGAACGCTCCTACAATGAGCAGTTCTTC.

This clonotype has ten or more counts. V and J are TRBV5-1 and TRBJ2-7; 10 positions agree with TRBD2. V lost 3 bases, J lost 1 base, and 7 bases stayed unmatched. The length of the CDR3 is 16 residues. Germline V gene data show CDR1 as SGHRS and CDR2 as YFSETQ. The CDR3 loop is CASSSGSGGPSYEQYF. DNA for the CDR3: TGCGCCAGCAGCTCGGGTAGCGGGGGGCCTTCCTACGAGCAGTACTTC.

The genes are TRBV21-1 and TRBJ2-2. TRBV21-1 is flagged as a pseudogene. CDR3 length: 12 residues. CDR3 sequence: CASSKHAGELFF. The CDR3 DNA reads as TGTGCCAGCAGCAAACACGCCGGGGAGCTGTTTTTT.

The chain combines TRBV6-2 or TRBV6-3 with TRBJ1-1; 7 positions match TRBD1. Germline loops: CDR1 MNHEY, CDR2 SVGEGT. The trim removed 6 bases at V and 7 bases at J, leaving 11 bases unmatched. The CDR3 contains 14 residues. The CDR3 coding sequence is TGTGCCAGCAGAAACAACAGGGGAGGAGGTGAAGCTTTCTTT. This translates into CASRNNRGGGEAFF.

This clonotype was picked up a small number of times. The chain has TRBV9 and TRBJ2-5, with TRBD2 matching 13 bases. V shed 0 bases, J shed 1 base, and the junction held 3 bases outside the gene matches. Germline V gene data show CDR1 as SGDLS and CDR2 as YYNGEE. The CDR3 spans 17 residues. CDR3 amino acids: CASSVATSGGVQETQYF. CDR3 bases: TGTGCCAGCAGCGTAGCTACTAGCGGGGGGGTCCAAGAGACCCAGTACTTC.

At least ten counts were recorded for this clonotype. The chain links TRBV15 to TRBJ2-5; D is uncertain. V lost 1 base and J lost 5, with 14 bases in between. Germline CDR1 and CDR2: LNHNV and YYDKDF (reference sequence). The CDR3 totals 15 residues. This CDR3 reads CATSRVPQGRETQYF. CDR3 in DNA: TGTGCCACCAGCAGAGTACCCCAAGGACGGGAGACCCAGTACTTC.

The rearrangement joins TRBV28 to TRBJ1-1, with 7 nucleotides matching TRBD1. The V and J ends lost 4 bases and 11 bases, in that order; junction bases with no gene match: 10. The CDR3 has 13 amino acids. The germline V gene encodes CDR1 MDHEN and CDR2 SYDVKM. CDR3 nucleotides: TGTGCCAGCAGTTCGCCCACAGGGGATGGGGCTTTCTTT. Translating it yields CASSSPTGDGAFF.

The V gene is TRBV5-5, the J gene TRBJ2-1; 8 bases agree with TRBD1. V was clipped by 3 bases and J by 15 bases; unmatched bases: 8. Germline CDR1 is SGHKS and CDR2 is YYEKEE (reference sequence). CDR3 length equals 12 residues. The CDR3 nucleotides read TGTGCCAGCAGCTCGGGACAGGCTGTAATGTTCTTC. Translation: CASSSGQAVMFF.

CDR3 in amino acids: CASSLVGQAVNTEAFF. CDR3 nucleotide sequence: TGCGCCAGCAGCTTGGTGGGACAGGCCGTGAACACTGAAGCTTTCTTT. The chain employs TRBV5-1 and TRBJ1-1; 8 bases are a match to TRBD1. V lost 0 bases and J lost 0; bases outside the gene matches: 4. Germline values: CDR1 SGHRS, CDR2 YFSETQ. CDR3 length: 16 amino acids.

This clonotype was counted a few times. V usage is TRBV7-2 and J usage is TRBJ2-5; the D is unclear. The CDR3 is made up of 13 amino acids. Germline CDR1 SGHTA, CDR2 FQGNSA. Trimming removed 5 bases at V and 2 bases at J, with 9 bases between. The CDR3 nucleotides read TGTGCCAGCAGCCGGGCTATTCAAGAGACCCAGTACTTC. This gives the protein CASSRAIQETQYF.

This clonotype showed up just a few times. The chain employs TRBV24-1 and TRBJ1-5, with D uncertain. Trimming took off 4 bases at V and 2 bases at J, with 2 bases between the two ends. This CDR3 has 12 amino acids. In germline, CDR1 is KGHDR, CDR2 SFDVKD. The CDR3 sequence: CATSDGNQPQHF. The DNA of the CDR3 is TGTGCCACCAGTGACGGCAATCAGCCCCAGCATTTT.